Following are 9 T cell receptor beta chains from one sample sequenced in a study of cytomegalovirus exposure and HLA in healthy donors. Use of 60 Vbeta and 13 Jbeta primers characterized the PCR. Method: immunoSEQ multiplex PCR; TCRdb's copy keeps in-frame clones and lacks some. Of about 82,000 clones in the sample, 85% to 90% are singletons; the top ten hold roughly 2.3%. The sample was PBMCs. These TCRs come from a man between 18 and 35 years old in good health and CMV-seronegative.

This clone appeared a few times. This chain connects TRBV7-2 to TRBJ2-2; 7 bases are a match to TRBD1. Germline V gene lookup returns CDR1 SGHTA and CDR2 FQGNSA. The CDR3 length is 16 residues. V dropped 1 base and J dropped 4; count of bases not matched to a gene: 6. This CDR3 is CASSLVRTGPTGELFF. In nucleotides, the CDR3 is TGTGCCAGCAGCTTAGTTCGGACAGGTCCCACCGGGGAGCTGTTTTTT.

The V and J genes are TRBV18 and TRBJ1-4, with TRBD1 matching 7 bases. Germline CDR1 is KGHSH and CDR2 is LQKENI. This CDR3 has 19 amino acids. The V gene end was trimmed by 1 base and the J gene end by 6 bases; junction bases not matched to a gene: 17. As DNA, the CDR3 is TGTGCCAGCTCACCACGTCGGGCAGGGGGGAAAGTTTCGGATGAAAAACTGTTTTTT. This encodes CASSPRRAGGKVSDEKLFF.

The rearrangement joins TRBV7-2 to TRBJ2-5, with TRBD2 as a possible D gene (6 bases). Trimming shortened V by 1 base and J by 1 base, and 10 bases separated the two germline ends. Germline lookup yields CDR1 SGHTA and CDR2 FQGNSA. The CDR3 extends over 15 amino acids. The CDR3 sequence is CASSLGAGFQETQYF. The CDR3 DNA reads TGTGCCAGCAGCTTAGGTGCGGGATTCCAAGAGACCCAGTACTTC.

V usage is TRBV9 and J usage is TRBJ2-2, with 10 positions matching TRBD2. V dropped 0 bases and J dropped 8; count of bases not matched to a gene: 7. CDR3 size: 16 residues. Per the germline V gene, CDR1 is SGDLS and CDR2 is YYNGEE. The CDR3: CASSVGSSGSLGELFF. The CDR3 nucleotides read TGTGCCAGCAGCGTAGGTTCTAGCGGGAGCTTAGGGGAGCTGTTTTTT.

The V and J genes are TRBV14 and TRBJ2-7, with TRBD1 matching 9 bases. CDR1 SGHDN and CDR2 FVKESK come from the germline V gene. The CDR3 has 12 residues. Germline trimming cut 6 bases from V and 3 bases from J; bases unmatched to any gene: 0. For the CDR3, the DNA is TGTGCCAGCAGGGACAGGGGCTACGAGCAGTACTTC. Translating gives CASRDRGYEQYF.

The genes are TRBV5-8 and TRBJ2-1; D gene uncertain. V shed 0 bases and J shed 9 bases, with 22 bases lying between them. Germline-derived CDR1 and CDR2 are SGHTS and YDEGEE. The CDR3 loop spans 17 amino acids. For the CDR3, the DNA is TGTGCCAGCAGCTTGGCCGTAATCCCCCTTGATAGTAGTGAGCAGTTCTTC. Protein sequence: CASSLAVIPLDSSEQFF.

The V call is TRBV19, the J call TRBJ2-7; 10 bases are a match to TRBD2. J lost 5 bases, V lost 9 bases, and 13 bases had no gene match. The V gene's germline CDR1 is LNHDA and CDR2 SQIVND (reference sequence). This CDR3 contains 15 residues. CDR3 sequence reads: CASAKLAGLGNEQYF. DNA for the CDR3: TGTGCCAGCGCGAAACTAGCGGGATTAGGGAACGAGCAGTACTTC.

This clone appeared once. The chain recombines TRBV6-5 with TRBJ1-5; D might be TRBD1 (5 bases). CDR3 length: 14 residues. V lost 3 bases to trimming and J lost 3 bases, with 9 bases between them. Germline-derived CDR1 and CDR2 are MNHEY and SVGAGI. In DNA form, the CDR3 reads TGTGCCAGCAGTTATAGGGGTATCAATCAGCCCCAGCATTTT. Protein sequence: CASSYRGINQPQHF.

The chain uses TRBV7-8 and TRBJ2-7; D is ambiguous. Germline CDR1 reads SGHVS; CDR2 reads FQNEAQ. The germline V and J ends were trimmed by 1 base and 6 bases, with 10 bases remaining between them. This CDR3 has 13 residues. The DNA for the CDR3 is TGTGCCAGCAGCTTAGTTGGGCTGGGCGAGCAGTACTTC. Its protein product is CASSLVGLGEQYF.